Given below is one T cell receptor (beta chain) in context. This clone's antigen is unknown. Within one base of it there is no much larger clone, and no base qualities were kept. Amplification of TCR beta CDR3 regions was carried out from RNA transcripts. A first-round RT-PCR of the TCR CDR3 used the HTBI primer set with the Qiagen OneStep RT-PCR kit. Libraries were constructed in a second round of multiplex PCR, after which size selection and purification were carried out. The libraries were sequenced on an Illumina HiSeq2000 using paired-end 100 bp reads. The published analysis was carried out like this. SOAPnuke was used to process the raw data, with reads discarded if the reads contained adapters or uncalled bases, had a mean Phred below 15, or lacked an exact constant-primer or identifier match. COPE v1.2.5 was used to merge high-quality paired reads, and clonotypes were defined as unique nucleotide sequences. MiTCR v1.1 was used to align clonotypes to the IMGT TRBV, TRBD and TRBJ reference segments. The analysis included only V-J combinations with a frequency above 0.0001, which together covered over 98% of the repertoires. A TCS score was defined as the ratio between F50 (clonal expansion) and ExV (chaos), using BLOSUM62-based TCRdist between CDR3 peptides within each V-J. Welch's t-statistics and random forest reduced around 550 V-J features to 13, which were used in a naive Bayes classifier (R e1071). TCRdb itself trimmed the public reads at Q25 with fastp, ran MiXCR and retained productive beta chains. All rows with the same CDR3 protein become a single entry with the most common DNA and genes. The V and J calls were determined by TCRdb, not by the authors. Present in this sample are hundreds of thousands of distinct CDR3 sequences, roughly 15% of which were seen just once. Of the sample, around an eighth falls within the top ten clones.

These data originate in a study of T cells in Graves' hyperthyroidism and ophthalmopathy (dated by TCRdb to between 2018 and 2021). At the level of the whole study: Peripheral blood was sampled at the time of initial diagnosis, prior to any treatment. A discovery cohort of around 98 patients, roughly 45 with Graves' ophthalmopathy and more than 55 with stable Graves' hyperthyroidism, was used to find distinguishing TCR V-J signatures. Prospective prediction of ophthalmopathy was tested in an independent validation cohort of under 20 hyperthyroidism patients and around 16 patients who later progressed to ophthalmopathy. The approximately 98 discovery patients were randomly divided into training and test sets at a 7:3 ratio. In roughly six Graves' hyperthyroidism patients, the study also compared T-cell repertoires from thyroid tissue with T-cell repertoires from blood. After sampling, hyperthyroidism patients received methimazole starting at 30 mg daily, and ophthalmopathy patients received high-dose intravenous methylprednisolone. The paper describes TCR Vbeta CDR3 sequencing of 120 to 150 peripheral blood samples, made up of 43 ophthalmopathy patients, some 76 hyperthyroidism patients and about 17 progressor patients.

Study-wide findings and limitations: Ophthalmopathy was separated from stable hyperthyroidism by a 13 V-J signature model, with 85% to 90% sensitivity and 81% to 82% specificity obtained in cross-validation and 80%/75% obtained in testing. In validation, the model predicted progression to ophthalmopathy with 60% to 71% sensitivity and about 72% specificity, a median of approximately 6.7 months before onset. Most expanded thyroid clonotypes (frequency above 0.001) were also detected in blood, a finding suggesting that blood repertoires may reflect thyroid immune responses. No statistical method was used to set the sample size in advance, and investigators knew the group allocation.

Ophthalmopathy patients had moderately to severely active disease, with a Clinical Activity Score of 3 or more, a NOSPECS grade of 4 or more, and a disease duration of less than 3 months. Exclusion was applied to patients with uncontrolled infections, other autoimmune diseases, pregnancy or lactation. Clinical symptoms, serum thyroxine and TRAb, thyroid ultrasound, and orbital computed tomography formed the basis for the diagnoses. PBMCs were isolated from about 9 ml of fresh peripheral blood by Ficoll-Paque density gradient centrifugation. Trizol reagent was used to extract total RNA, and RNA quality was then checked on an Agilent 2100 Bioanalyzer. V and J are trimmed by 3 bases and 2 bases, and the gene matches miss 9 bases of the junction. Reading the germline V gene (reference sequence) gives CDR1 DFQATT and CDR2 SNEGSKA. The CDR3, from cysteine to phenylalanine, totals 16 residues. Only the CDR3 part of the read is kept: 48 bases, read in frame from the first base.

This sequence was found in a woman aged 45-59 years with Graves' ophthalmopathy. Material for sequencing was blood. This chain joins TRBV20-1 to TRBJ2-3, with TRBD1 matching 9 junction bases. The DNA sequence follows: TGCAGTGCTAGGGACCCGGGACAGGGACCCACAGATACGCAGTATTTT. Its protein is CSARDPGQGPTDTQYF.